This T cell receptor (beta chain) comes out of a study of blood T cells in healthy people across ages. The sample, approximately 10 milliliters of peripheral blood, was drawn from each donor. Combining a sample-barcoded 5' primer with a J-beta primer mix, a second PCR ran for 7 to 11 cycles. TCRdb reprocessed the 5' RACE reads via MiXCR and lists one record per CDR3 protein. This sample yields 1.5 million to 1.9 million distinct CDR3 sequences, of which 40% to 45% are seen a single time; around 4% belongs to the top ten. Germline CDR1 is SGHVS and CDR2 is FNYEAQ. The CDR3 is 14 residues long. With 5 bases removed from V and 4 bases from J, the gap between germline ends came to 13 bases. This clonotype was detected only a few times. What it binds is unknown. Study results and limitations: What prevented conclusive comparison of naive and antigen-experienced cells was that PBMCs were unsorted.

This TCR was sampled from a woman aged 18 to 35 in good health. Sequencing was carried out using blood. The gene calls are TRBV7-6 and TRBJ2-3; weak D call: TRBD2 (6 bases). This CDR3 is CASSAGSGADTQYF. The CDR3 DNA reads TGTGCCAGCAGCGCCGGGTCGGGGGCAGATACGCAGTATTTT.